The 10 T cell receptor beta chains reported below all come from one sample, sequenced in a study of blood T cell repertoires in COVID-19. The method was immunoSEQ multiplex PCR; TCRdb's version includes in-frame clones alone and lacks a portion of them. The profile shows around 140,000 clones, around 90% of them singletons. Sequencing was carried out using peripheral blood. The receptors here all came from a man aged 65 to 85 with acute or convalescent COVID-19.

The J gene is TRBJ2-3, the V gene TRBV5-1, with 8 bases identical to TRBD1. CDR3 length equals 15 residues. Unmatched junction bases numbered 1, after V lost 1 base and J lost 0 bases. CDR1 is SGHRS, CDR2 YFSETQ, per germline. The CDR3 DNA sequence: TGCGCCAGCAGCTTGTGGACAGGGAGCACAGATACGCAGTATTTT. Translated, it gives CASSLWTGSTDTQYF. The full variable domain, in which reference TRBV5-1 and TRBJ2-3 provide the parts outside the CDR3, is KAGVTQTPRYLIKTRGQQVTLSCSPISGHRSVSWYQQTPGQGLQFLFEYFSETQRNKGNFPGRFSGRQFSNSRSEMNVSTLELGDSALYLCASSLWTGSTDTQYFGPGTRLTVL.

The V gene is TRBV5-8, the J gene TRBJ2-7, with D perhaps TRBD2 (5 bases). This CDR3 comprises 13 residues. Trimming took 1 base from V and 3 from J, leaving 8 bases between them. Per the germline V gene, CDR1 is SGHTS and CDR2 is YDEGEE. CDR3 protein: CASSLSGIYEQYF. The CDR3, as DNA: TGTGCCAGCAGCTTGTCGGGGATCTACGAGCAGTACTTC.

The chain carries TRBV7-8 and TRBJ2-3; D not resolved. There are 15 residues in the CDR3. Germline V gene lookup returns CDR1 SGHVS and CDR2 FQNEAQ. V was clipped by 1 base and J by 0 bases, with 8 bases between them. Here the CDR3 DNA reads TGTGCCAGCAGCTTAGTTGCAGGCAGCACAGATACGCAGTATTTT. Translation: CASSLVAGSTDTQYF.

The chain employs TRBV6-5 and TRBJ2-5; TRBD1 matches at 9 bases. Trimming removed 6 bases from V and 5 bases from J; junction bases left unmatched: 10. Germline-derived CDR1 and CDR2 are MNHEY and SVGAGI. The CDR3 contains 15 residues. This CDR3 is CASSPQQGAQETQYF. DNA for the CDR3: TGTGCCAGCAGCCCCCAACAGGGGGCGCAGGAGACCCAGTACTTC.

This clone was detected only a few times. The chain employs TRBV18 and TRBJ2-2; tentative D call: TRBD2 (6 bases). V was pared by 8 bases and J by 4 bases, with 14 bases between. The CDR3 covers 14 residues. CDR1 KGHSH and CDR2 LQKENI come from the germline V gene. CDR3 sequence: CASREIGGTGELFF. The CDR3, as DNA: TGTGCCAGCCGGGAGATTGGTGGCACCGGGGAGCTGTTTTTT.

The rearrangement uses TRBV28 and TRBJ2-2; 11 nucleotides agree with TRBD2. Germline loops: CDR1 MDHEN, CDR2 SYDVKM. The CDR3 has 18 residues. V shed 1 base and J 6 bases; nucleotides not matched to a gene: 10. DNA for the CDR3: TGTGCCAGCAGTTTATACCCCCAACTAGCGGGAGTCCCCGGGGAGCTGTTTTTT. It specifies CASSLYPQLAGVPGELFF.

The rearrangement uses TRBV9 and TRBJ2-7; D possibly corresponds to TRBD1 (6 bases). Germline loops: CDR1 SGDLS, CDR2 YYNGEE. V lost 5 bases and J 0 bases, leaving 15 bases between the germline ends. This CDR3 is built from 15 residues. DNA of the CDR3: TGTGCCAGCAGTTCAGGGGATGTAAGCTCCTACGAGCAGTACTTC. It specifies CASSSGDVSSYEQYF.

The CDR3 region is CASSHPGQGNTEAFF. Written as DNA, the CDR3 is TGCGCCAGCAGCCACCCGGGACAGGGGAACACTGAAGCTTTCTTT. The chain joins TRBV4-1 to TRBJ1-1; the match to TRBD1 covers 9 bases. This CDR3 spans 15 amino acids. Germline V lookup: CDR1 MGHRA, CDR2 YSYEKL. Trimming cost V 3 bases and J 1 base; bases outside gene matches: 3.

The chain is built from TRBV2 and TRBJ2-1; possibly TRBD1 for D (6 bases). This CDR3 has 15 amino acids. V was clipped by 6 bases and J by 1 base, with 13 bases between them. CDR1 and CDR2 from the germline V gene are SNHLY and FYNNEI. CDR3 loop: CASRAGDGSYNEQFF. The CDR3 nucleotides are TGTGCCAGCAGAGCAGGGGATGGTTCCTACAATGAGCAGTTCTTC.

The V gene is TRBV11-2, the J gene TRBJ1-6; D possibly corresponds to TRBD1 (6 bases). Trimming removed 3 bases at V and 8 bases at J, with 14 bases between. CDR1 and CDR2 (germline): SGHAT, FQNNGV. There are 15 residues in the CDR3. CDR3 sequence reads: CASSFTVRQDSPLHF. The CDR3, as DNA: TGTGCCAGCAGCTTTACCGTTAGACAGGATTCACCCCTCCACTTT.